This T cell receptor (beta chain) emerged from a study of T cell changes during pregnancy in multiple sclerosis. Assay: immunoSEQ multiplex PCR; the TCRdb copy retains only in-frame clones and omits some. The table includes approximately 60,000 clones, 94% detected once. Trimming shortened V by 3 bases and J by 3 bases, and 9 bases separated the two germline ends. The germline CDR1 and CDR2 sequences are MNHEY and SMNVEV (reference sequence). This CDR3 is 13 amino acids long. The V call is TRBV27, the J call TRBJ2-7; weak D call: TRBD2 (6 bases). This clonotype was sampled from a female donor with multiple sclerosis, enrolled in a pregnancy study. This sample comprised CD8+ T cells from peripheral blood mononuclear cells, obtained in the third trimester of pregnancy. CDR3 bases: TGTGCCAGCAGTTTGGGTAGCGGCTACGAGCAGTACTTC. Its translation: CASSLGSGYEQYF.